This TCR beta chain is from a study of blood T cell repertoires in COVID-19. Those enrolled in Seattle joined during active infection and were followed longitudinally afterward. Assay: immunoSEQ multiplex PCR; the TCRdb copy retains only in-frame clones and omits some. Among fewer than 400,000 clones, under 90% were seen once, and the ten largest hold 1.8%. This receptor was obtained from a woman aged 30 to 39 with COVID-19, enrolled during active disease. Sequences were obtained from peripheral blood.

The CDR3 bases are TGTGCCAGCAGCAACAGGGGTGGCAATCAGCCCCAGCATTTT. Translated: CASSNRGGNQPQHF. The chain combines TRBV5-5 with TRBJ1-5, with 7 positions matching TRBD1. The germline V gene has CDR1 SGHKS and CDR2 YYEKEE (reference sequence). The junction had 3 bases not matched to a gene; V was cut back by 4 bases and J by 2 bases. This CDR3 has 14 residues.